Shown below are 23 T cell receptor beta chains from a single sample sequenced in a study of T cell responses to AZD1222 COVID-19 vaccine. The data were produced by immunoSEQ multiplex PCR, yet TCRdb's version contains in-frame clones alone and is incomplete. The table lists more than 90,000 clones, 86% of them singletons. The starting material was peripheral blood, obtained 28 days after the second AZD1222 dose. These receptor sequences come from an adult who received the AZD1222 COVID-19 vaccine.

The gene calls are TRBV5-6 and TRBJ1-1; D is ambiguous. V was cut by 7 bases and J by 0 bases, with 10 bases left in between. Germline V gives CDR1 SGHDT, CDR2 YYEEEE. The CDR3 contains 13 residues. CDR3 coding DNA: TGTGCCAGCGCAGCAGGAATGAACACTGAAGCTTTCTTT. Protein product: CASAAGMNTEAFF.

The chain has TRBV12-3 or TRBV12-4 and TRBJ1-5; the D is unclear. The CDR3 runs 13 residues. Trimming pared 4 bases from V and 5 bases from J, leaving 9 bases between. The CDR3 reads CASSSNEHQPQHF. CDR3 in DNA: TGTGCCAGCAGTTCCAATGAGCATCAGCCCCAGCATTTT.

This chain joins TRBV7-2 and TRBJ1-4, with TRBD1 identical over 10 bases. The CDR3 sequence is 14 residues long. CDR1 is SGHTA and CDR2 is FQGNSA in the germline V gene. The V and J ends lost 4 bases and 10 bases, in that order; junction bases with no gene match: 6. In nucleotides, the CDR3 is TGTGCCAGCAGCTGGACAGGGGGAGGCCCAAAACTGTTTTTT. This encodes CASSWTGGGPKLFF.

V and J are TRBV7-3 and TRBJ2-2; the D is unclear. Deletions cut 6 bases from V and 0 bases from J, with 8 bases between. The germline gives CDR1 SGHTA, CDR2 FQGTGA. The CDR3 totals 14 residues. The CDR3 DNA reads as TGTGCCAGCAGTACTAAGACGAACACCGGGGAGCTGTTTTTT. Its protein product is CASSTKTNTGELFF.

The J gene is TRBJ1-1, the V gene TRBV7-9; D is ambiguous. From germline, CDR1 is SEHNR and CDR2 FQNEAQ (reference sequence). The V end lost 4 bases, the J end lost 1 base, and 4 bases lay between the germline ends. This CDR3 has 12 residues. The DNA of the CDR3 is TGTGCCAGCAGCTACCCGAACACTGAAGCTTTCTTT. This codes for CASSYPNTEAFF.

The rearrangement joins TRBV15 to TRBJ2-2; D is unclear. The germline gives CDR1 LNHNV, CDR2 YYDKDF (reference sequence). V lost 8 bases to trimming and J lost 7 bases, with 11 bases between them. The CDR3 extends over 12 amino acids. This chain's CDR3 is CATARSGGELFF. In DNA, the CDR3 is TGTGCCACCGCCCGTAGTGGCGGGGAGCTGTTTTTT.

This sequence joins TRBV5-1 and TRBJ2-7; no definite D call. The CDR3 has 15 residues. V gave up 0 bases and J gave up 10 bases, with 20 bases separating them. Germline values: CDR1 SGHRS, CDR2 YFSETQ. The CDR3 sequence is CASSLGRTVASVQYF. In DNA, the CDR3 is TGCGCCAGCAGCTTGGGCCGGACGGTAGCCTCGGTACAGTACTTC.

The chain couples TRBV27 to TRBJ2-2; D not resolved. The CDR3 sequence is 14 residues long. Germline V CDR1 and CDR2: MNHEY, SMNVEV (reference sequence). Trimming took off 4 bases at V and 5 bases at J, with 11 bases between the two ends. CDR3 DNA: TGTGCCAGCAGTTCCCGCTTCCAAACCGGGGAGCTGTTTTTT. Amino acids: CASSSRFQTGELFF.

The chain carries TRBV7-3 and TRBJ1-5; D uncertain. Trimming left V 3 bases short and J 4 bases short, with 7 bases between. The CDR3 covers 13 residues. Germline values: CDR1 SGHTA, CDR2 FQGTGA. In DNA form, the CDR3 reads TGTGCCAGCAGCTTGGGATGGAATCAGCCCCAGCATTTT. It specifies CASSLGWNQPQHF.

This chain uses TRBV19 with TRBJ1-5; possibly TRBD1 for D (5 bases). V was pared by 1 base and J by 7 bases, with 14 bases between. Germline lookup yields CDR1 LNHDA and CDR2 SQIVND (reference sequence). The CDR3 runs to 15 residues. This chain's CDR3 is CASSIVLGGEQPQHF. The CDR3 DNA sequence: TGTGCCAGTAGTATAGTATTGGGGGGTGAACAGCCCCAGCATTTT.

The chain joins TRBV12-2 to TRBJ1-2; TRBD1 reflects the table's D call only, with no check against the DNA. TRBV12-2 is a pseudogene locus. This CDR3 is built from 19 residues. CDR3 coding DNA: TGTGCAAGTCGCTTAGGAGGAGGGACAGGGTTTCTTTTCGCGAATGGCTACACCTTC. Amino acids: CASRLGGGTGFLFANGYTF.

This chain joins TRBV5-1 and TRBJ2-7, with 9 bases fitting TRBD1. After removal of 5 bases from V and 3 bases from J, the junction contained 6 bases not matched to a gene. From germline, CDR1 is SGHRS and CDR2 YFSETQ. This CDR3 has 14 residues. CDR3 in amino acids: CASSQDRGLYEQYF. The CDR3 DNA reads as TGCGCCAGCAGTCAGGACAGGGGCCTCTACGAGCAGTACTTC.

This rearrangement joins TRBV28 to TRBJ1-5; 7 nucleotides match TRBD1. V lost 7 bases, J lost 1 base, and 10 bases stayed unmatched. CDR3 length: 16 residues. Germline CDR1 reads MDHEN; CDR2 reads SYDVKM. Here the CDR3 reads CASKWDSPMSNQPQHF. DNA of the CDR3: TGTGCCAGCAAATGGGACAGCCCTATGAGCAATCAGCCCCAGCATTTT.

This chain links TRBV7-2 with TRBJ1-3; D is unresolved. V lost 2 bases and J 1 base, leaving 9 bases between the germline ends. This CDR3 contains 15 residues. Germline-derived CDR1 and CDR2 are SGHTA and FQGNSA. Written as DNA, the CDR3 is TGTGCCAGCAGCTTATGGTGGGAGTCTGGAAACACCATATATTTT. Translated, it gives CASSLWWESGNTIYF.

The chain links TRBV5-1 to TRBJ1-3; a possible D gene is TRBD1 (6 bases). CDR3 size: 15 residues. Germline assignment: CDR1 SGHRS and CDR2 YFSETQ. The V gene lost 1 base and the J gene lost 4 bases, with 12 bases spanning the gap. The CDR3 here is CASSLSGAGGNTIYF. The DNA for the CDR3 is TGCGCCAGCAGCTTGTCGGGGGCTGGAGGAAACACCATATATTTT.

The V and J genes are TRBV7-8 and TRBJ1-3; maybe TRBD1 (6 bases). The CDR3 sequence is 15 residues long. Germline V gene lookup returns CDR1 SGHVS and CDR2 FQNEAQ. Trimming took off 1 base at V and 2 bases at J, with 9 bases between the two ends. CDR3 region: CASSLEQGTGNTIYF. Here the CDR3 DNA reads TGTGCCAGCAGCTTAGAACAGGGAACTGGAAACACCATATATTTT.

The genes are TRBV21-1 and TRBJ2-7; the table's D call TRBD2 went unverified against the DNA. TRBV21-1 is a documented pseudogene. The CDR3 is made up of 16 amino acids. The CDR3 nucleotides are TGTGCCAGCAGCAAAGTTACGGGAGATAGGTCCTACGAGCAGTACTTC. Its translation: CASSKVTGDRSYEQYF.

The chain carries TRBV2 and TRBJ2-7; the D gene is possibly TRBD1 (6 bases). With 0 bases removed from V and 2 bases from J, the gap between germline ends came to 11 bases. CDR1 and CDR2 (germline): SNHLY, FYNNEI. This CDR3 contains 15 residues. The CDR3, as DNA: TGTGCCAGCAGTGAAGCGGACAGCCAAACCTACGAGCAGTACTTC. It codes for CASSEADSQTYEQYF.

The chain links TRBV9 to TRBJ2-5; 12 bases line up with TRBD2. The germline gives CDR1 SGDLS, CDR2 YYNGEE. Germline trimming cut 1 base from V and 1 base from J; bases unmatched to any gene: 2. The length of the CDR3 is 16 residues. The CDR3, as DNA: TGTGCCAGCAGCGTACCTAGCGGGGGGGCCCAAGAGACCCAGTACTTC. The encoded protein is CASSVPSGGAQETQYF. Based on the CDR3 plus reference TRBV9 and TRBJ2-5, the full variable domain is DSGVTQTPKHLITATGQRVTLRCSPRSGDLSVYWYQQSLDQGLQFLIQYYNGEERAKGNILERFSAQQFPDLHSELNLSSLELGDSALYFCASSVPSGGAQETQYFGPGTRLLVL.

The rearrangement links TRBV19 to TRBJ2-7; 8 bases map to TRBD1. V trimming: 4 bases; J trimming: 2 bases; junction bases outside the gene matches: 1. The germline CDR1 and CDR2 sequences are LNHDA and SQIVND (reference sequence). This CDR3 comprises 13 residues. The chain's CDR3 is CASSTTGAYEQYF. CDR3 DNA sequence: TGTGCCAGTAGTACGACAGGGGCCTACGAGCAGTACTTC.

CDR3 nucleotides: TGTGCCAGCAGTGAACGTTATCCGAGGATTGAAAAACTGTTTTTT. This encodes CASSERYPRIEKLFF. The V and J genes are TRBV2 and TRBJ1-4; unclear D gene. CDR3 length equals 15 residues. V dropped 2 bases and J dropped 7 bases, with 14 bases sitting between them. CDR1 is SNHLY, CDR2 FYNNEI, per germline.

The table lists this clone with a count of one. This chain uses TRBV9 with TRBJ1-6, with D perhaps matching TRBD1 (5 bases). Germline lookup yields CDR1 SGDLS and CDR2 YYNGEE. V was shortened by 3 bases and J by 9 bases, with 13 bases between the two germline ends. The CDR3 has 14 amino acids. The CDR3 coding sequence is TGTGCCAGCAGCGGGCCACAGGTCGCTTCACCCCTCCACTTT. Amino acid sequence: CASSGPQVASPLHF.

The chain carries TRBV4-1 and TRBJ1-2; D may be TRBD1 (6 bases). The CDR3 totals 17 residues. The V and J ends lost 0 bases and 0 bases respectively, with 14 bases between them. Germline CDR1 reads MGHRA; CDR2 reads YSYEKL. CDR3 region: CASSQEWPGAPNYGYTF. As DNA, the CDR3 is TGCGCCAGCAGCCAAGAATGGCCAGGGGCACCTAACTATGGCTACACCTTC.